A selection of T cell receptor beta chains follows, all from one sample in a study of blood T cell repertoires in COVID-19. Only in-frame clones appear in the TCRdb table, and some are missing; sequencing was by immunoSEQ multiplex PCR. The sample holds about 170,000 clones, more than 75% seen once. Source material: peripheral blood. The receptor source for this set is a young man with active or convalescent COVID-19. Both conserved end residues are part of each CDR3. D genes are given only for firm matches. Clone size is given for some rows only: seen once, a few or many times, or a class if the clone is expanded.

V gene: TRBV6-5
D gene: .
clone size: .
J gene: TRBJ1-6
CDR3 protein: CASIMDSANSPLHF
CDR3 DNA: TGTGCCAGCATCATGGACAGTGCCAATTCACCCCTCCACTTT

V gene: TRBV6-5
D gene: TRBD1
clone size: once
J gene: TRBJ2-2
CDR3 protein: CASSYSGGRTGELFF
CDR3 DNA: TGTGCCAGCAGTTACTCAGGGGGCCGCACCGGGGAGCTGTTTTTT

V gene: TRBV7-6
D gene: TRBD1
clone size: .
J gene: TRBJ2-3
CDR3 protein: CASSPWGQETDTQYF
CDR3 DNA: TGTGCCAGCAGCCCGTGGGGACAGGAGACAGATACGCAGTATTTT

V gene: TRBV2
D gene: TRBD2
clone size: .
J gene: TRBJ2-3
CDR3 protein: CASSGSGGAGDTQYF
CDR3 DNA: TGTGCCAGCAGTGGTAGCGGGGGGGCCGGAGATACGCAGTATTTT

V gene: TRBV10-3
D gene: TRBD2
clone size: .
J gene: TRBJ2-7
CDR3 protein: CAISDLTGTSARDEQYF
CDR3 DNA: TGTGCCATCAGTGATCTCACCGGGACTAGCGCCCGGGACGAGCAGTACTTC

V gene: TRBV2
D gene: .
clone size: .
J gene: TRBJ2-2
CDR3 protein: CASSAEGGPTTGELFF
CDR3 DNA: TGTGCCAGCAGTGCTGAGGGCGGGCCGACCACCGGGGAGCTGTTTTTT

V gene: TRBV5-1
D gene: .
clone size: .
J gene: TRBJ1-4
CDR3 protein: CAGRQDPQNEKLFF
CDR3 DNA: TGCGCCGGAAGACAGGACCCCCAAAATGAAAAACTGTTTTTT

V gene: TRBV27
D gene: .
clone size: .
J gene: TRBJ1-1
CDR3 protein: CASSLGSGGVNTEAFF
CDR3 DNA: TGTGCCAGCAGTTTAGGGTCTGGTGGAGTGAACACTGAAGCTTTCTTT

V gene: TRBV9
D gene: TRBD1
clone size: .
J gene: TRBJ1-1
CDR3 protein: CASSVGIIGGEFVEAFF
CDR3 DNA: TGTGCCAGCAGCGTAGGGATCATAGGGGGCGAATTCGTTGAAGCTTTCTTT

V gene: TRBV30
D gene: TRBD2
clone size: .
J gene: TRBJ2-3
CDR3 protein: CAWSVTSGKTDTQYF
CDR3 DNA: TGTGCCTGGAGTGTAACTAGCGGGAAAACAGATACGCAGTATTTT

V gene: TRBV7-9
D gene: TRBD2
clone size: .
J gene: TRBJ2-2
CDR3 protein: CASSRTSGTATTGELFF
CDR3 DNA: TGTGCCAGCAGCCGGACTAGCGGGACGGCAACCACCGGGGAGCTGTTTTTT

V gene: TRBV19
D gene: TRBD2
clone size: .
J gene: TRBJ2-5
CDR3 protein: CASSILSGLAGEKETQYF
CDR3 DNA: TGTGCCAGTAGTATTCTTTCGGGACTAGCGGGAGAGAAGGAGACCCAGTACTTC

V gene: TRBV2
D gene: .
clone size: once
J gene: TRBJ2-1
CDR3 protein: CASSRQESSYNEQFF
CDR3 DNA: TGTGCCAGCTCGCGACAGGAGAGCTCCTACAATGAGCAGTTCTTC

V gene: TRBV29-1
D gene: .
clone size: .
J gene: TRBJ1-2
CDR3 protein: CSVAARGGYTF
CDR3 DNA: TGCAGCGTTGCGGCCAGGGGCGGCTACACCTTC

V gene: TRBV7-9
D gene: TRBD1
clone size: .
J gene: TRBJ2-5
CDR3 protein: CASSPTGEANTETQYF
CDR3 DNA: TGTGCCAGCAGCCCAACAGGGGAAGCAAATACAGAGACCCAGTACTTC

V gene: TRBV4-1
D gene: TRBD1
clone size: .
J gene: TRBJ2-2
CDR3 protein: CASSPGQKNTGELFF
CDR3 DNA: TGCGCCAGCAGCCCGGGACAGAAGAACACCGGGGAGCTGTTTTTT

V gene: TRBV20-1
D gene: .
clone size: once
J gene: TRBJ2-5
CDR3 protein: CSSQGQETQYF
CDR3 DNA: TGCAGCAGCCAGGGGCAAGAGACCCAGTACTTC

V gene: TRBV18
D gene: .
clone size: few
J gene: TRBJ2-7
CDR3 protein: CASSPDIYEQYF
CDR3 DNA: TGTGCCAGCTCACCGGACATCTACGAGCAGTACTTC

V gene: TRBV5-6
D gene: .
clone size: .
J gene: TRBJ1-6
CDR3 protein: CASSYSTNSYNSPLHF
CDR3 DNA: TGTGCCAGCAGCTACAGTACGAATAGCTATAATTCACCCCTCCACTTT

V gene: TRBV10-3
D gene: .
clone size: .
J gene: TRBJ2-3
CDR3 protein: CATGGRPLTDTQYF
CDR3 DNA: TGTGCCACAGGGGGGCGGCCCCTCACAGATACGCAGTATTTT

V gene: TRBV29-1
D gene: .
clone size: .
J gene: TRBJ2-1
CDR3 protein: CSVEGTRGVSYNEQFF
CDR3 DNA: TGCAGCGTTGAAGGAACCAGGGGGGTCTCCTACAATGAGCAGTTCTTC

V gene: TRBV19
D gene: TRBD2
clone size: few
J gene: TRBJ2-6
CDR3 protein: CASKAGAAGANVLTF
CDR3 DNA: TGTGCCAGTAAAGCGGGGGCGGCTGGGGCCAACGTCCTGACTTTC

V gene: TRBV19
D gene: TRBD1
clone size: once
J gene: TRBJ1-2
CDR3 protein: CASATGGLYGYTF
CDR3 DNA: TGTGCCAGTGCAACAGGGGGCCTCTATGGCTACACCTTC

V gene: TRBV4-3
D gene: .
clone size: .
J gene: TRBJ2-2
CDR3 protein: CASSQYLSAGAMGELFF
CDR3 DNA: TGCGCCAGCAGCCAATATTTATCAGCGGGTGCAATGGGGGAGCTGTTTTTT

V gene: TRBV24-1
D gene: .
clone size: .
J gene: TRBJ2-1
CDR3 protein: CATSDPQGSNEQFF
CDR3 DNA: TGTGCCACCAGTGATCCCCAGGGGTCGAATGAGCAGTTCTTC

V gene: TRBV7-3
D gene: .
clone size: .
J gene: TRBJ1-2
CDR3 protein: CASSLLPSPDYGYTF
CDR3 DNA: TGTGCCAGCAGCTTGTTGCCGTCCCCAGACTATGGCTACACCTTC

V gene: TRBV5-1
D gene: .
clone size: .
J gene: TRBJ2-3
CDR3 protein: CASSTAASTDTQYF
CDR3 DNA: TGCGCCAGCAGCACAGCGGCTAGCACAGATACGCAGTATTTT

V gene: TRBV5-1
D gene: TRBD1
clone size: .
J gene: TRBJ1-1
CDR3 protein: CASSTRGTGGEAFF
CDR3 DNA: TGCGCCAGCAGCACCCGCGGGACAGGAGGTGAAGCTTTCTTT

V gene: TRBV6-5
D gene: TRBD1
clone size: .
J gene: TRBJ1-2
CDR3 protein: CATGQGRGYGYTF
CDR3 DNA: TGTGCCACGGGACAGGGGAGAGGCTATGGCTACACCTTC

V gene: TRBV7-6
D gene: TRBD1
clone size: few
J gene: TRBJ1-6
CDR3 protein: CASSPGQGAMDNSPLHF
CDR3 DNA: TGTGCCAGCAGCCCCGGACAGGGGGCAATGGATAATTCACCCCTCCACTTT

V gene: TRBV19
D gene: TRBD1
clone size: .
J gene: TRBJ1-6
CDR3 protein: CASSLQPRDRSSPLHF
CDR3 DNA: TGTGCCAGTAGTCTCCAGCCCCGGGACAGATCATCACCCCTCCACTTT

V gene: TRBV2
D gene: TRBD1
clone size: .
J gene: TRBJ2-5
CDR3 protein: CAFLGGGLRTQYF
CDR3 DNA: TGTGCCTTCCTAGGGGGCGGTTTAAGGACCCAGTACTTC

V gene: TRBV27
D gene: .
clone size: .
J gene: TRBJ1-4
CDR3 protein: CASSLSRVMGPTNEKLFF
CDR3 DNA: TGTGCCAGCAGTCTAAGCAGGGTGATGGGGCCAACTAATGAAAAACTGTTTTTT

V gene: TRBV19
D gene: TRBD2
clone size: .
J gene: TRBJ2-3
CDR3 protein: CASPTRLAGGPPPSGSTDTQYF
CDR3 DNA: TGTGCCAGTCCTACCCGACTAGCGGGAGGGCCCCCACCGTCCGGGAGCACAGATACGCAGTATTTT

V gene: TRBV19
D gene: TRBD1
clone size: .
J gene: TRBJ2-1
CDR3 protein: CASSIAQTGLQIF
CDR3 DNA: TGTGCCAGTAGTATAGCCCAGACAGGGCTTCAGATCTTC

V gene: TRBV21-1
D gene: .
clone size: .
J gene: TRBJ2-3
CDR3 protein: CASSLGEPTSANTKDDTDTQYF
CDR3 DNA: TGTGCCAGCAGCCTGGGGGAACCGACTAGCGCCAACACTAAAGATGACACAGATACGCAGTATTTT

V gene: TRBV7-2
D gene: .
clone size: .
J gene: TRBJ2-4
CDR3 protein: CASSSHEDLNF
CDR3 DNA: TGTGCCAGCAGTTCACATGAGGATTTGAACTTC

V gene: TRBV27
D gene: .
clone size: .
J gene: TRBJ1-1
CDR3 protein: CRAGATTEAFF
CDR3 DNA: TGCCGGGCAGGGGCGACCACTGAAGCTTTCTTT

V gene: TRBV19
D gene: .
clone size: .
J gene: TRBJ2-7
CDR3 protein: CASSIPNYEQYF
CDR3 DNA: TGTGCCAGTAGTATCCCCAACTACGAGCAGTACTTC

V gene: TRBV5-5
D gene: .
clone size: .
J gene: TRBJ1-6
CDR3 protein: CASSLGLGYSPLHF
CDR3 DNA: TGTGCCAGCAGCTTGGGACTCGGGTATTCACCCCTCCACTTT

V gene: TRBV2
D gene: TRBD2
clone size: .
J gene: TRBJ2-7
CDR3 protein: CASSESAGAYEQYF
CDR3 DNA: TGTGCCAGCAGTGAATCTGCGGGAGCCTACGAGCAGTACTTC

V gene: TRBV5-1
D gene: .
clone size: .
J gene: TRBJ1-1
CDR3 protein: CASSLAGGAELTEAFF
CDR3 DNA: TGCGCCAGCAGCTTGGCGGGGGGCGCAGAATTGACTGAAGCTTTCTTT

V gene: TRBV12-3/TRBV12-4
D gene: TRBD1
clone size: .
J gene: TRBJ1-5
CDR3 protein: CASSSWDREPQHF
CDR3 DNA: TGTGCCAGCAGCTCTTGGGACAGGGAGCCCCAGCATTTT

V gene: TRBV30
D gene: .
clone size: .
J gene: TRBJ2-1
CDR3 protein: CACTTGPVEFF
CDR3 DNA: TGTGCCTGCACCACAGGGCCTGTGGAGTTCTTC

V gene: TRBV6-1
D gene: .
clone size: .
J gene: TRBJ1-5
CDR3 protein: CASSEGTVNQPQHF
CDR3 DNA: TGTGCCAGCAGTGAAGGGACAGTCAATCAGCCCCAGCATTTT

V gene: TRBV5-3
D gene: .
clone size: .
J gene: TRBJ1-5
CDR3 protein: CARSLVLQKDNQPQHF
CDR3 DNA: TGTGCCAGAAGCTTGGTGCTACAGAAAGACAATCAGCCCCAGCATTTT

V gene: TRBV2
D gene: .
clone size: .
J gene: TRBJ1-2
CDR3 protein: CASYPQAYGYTF
CDR3 DNA: TGTGCCAGCTACCCTCAAGCCTATGGCTACACCTTC

V gene: TRBV11-3
D gene: TRBD1
clone size: .
J gene: TRBJ2-2
CDR3 protein: CASSFRTGDTGELFF
CDR3 DNA: TGTGCCAGCAGCTTCAGGACAGGGGACACCGGGGAGCTGTTTTTT

V gene: TRBV5-8
D gene: .
clone size: .
J gene: TRBJ1-2
CDR3 protein: CASSHMGGAAYGYTF
CDR3 DNA: TGTGCCAGCAGTCACATGGGGGGGGCGGCCTATGGCTACACCTTC

V gene: TRBV4-3
D gene: .
clone size: few
J gene: TRBJ1-2
CDR3 protein: CASSHKMVRDGYTF
CDR3 DNA: TGCGCCAGCAGCCACAAGATGGTGCGGGATGGCTACACCTTC

V gene: TRBV18
D gene: TRBD2
clone size: .
J gene: TRBJ2-5
CDR3 protein: CASTQRGGIVEETQYF
CDR3 DNA: TGTGCCAGCACACAGCGGGGCGGGATCGTTGAAGAGACCCAGTACTTC

V gene: TRBV7-2
D gene: .
clone size: .
J gene: TRBJ1-3
CDR3 protein: CASSLGPTGAGNTIYF
CDR3 DNA: TGTGCCAGCAGCCTCGGTCCTACTGGGGCGGGAAACACCATATATTTT

V gene: TRBV18
D gene: TRBD2
clone size: once
J gene: TRBJ2-1
CDR3 protein: CASSPLQVAGGSYNEQFF
CDR3 DNA: TGTGCCAGCTCACCCCTACAGGTAGCGGGAGGGTCCTACAATGAGCAGTTCTTC

V gene: TRBV6-5
D gene: TRBD1
clone size: .
J gene: TRBJ1-6
CDR3 protein: CASSSTGEDSPLHF
CDR3 DNA: TGTGCCAGCAGTTCCACAGGGGAGGATTCACCCCTCCACTTT

V gene: TRBV5-1
D gene: .
clone size: .
J gene: TRBJ2-2
CDR3 protein: CASSWTQGEDTGELFF
CDR3 DNA: TGCGCCAGCAGCTGGACACAGGGAGAGGACACCGGGGAGCTGTTTTTT

V gene: TRBV3-1/TRBV3-2
D gene: .
clone size: .
J gene: TRBJ1-1
CDR3 protein: CASSQEGQMNTEAFF
CDR3 DNA: TGTGCCAGCAGCCAAGAGGGGCAGATGAACACTGAAGCTTTCTTT

V gene: TRBV5-6
D gene: TRBD1
clone size: .
J gene: TRBJ1-6
CDR3 protein: CASSLPRDSYSPLHF
CDR3 DNA: TGTGCCAGCAGCCTCCCGCGGGACAGCTATTCACCCCTCCACTTT

V gene: TRBV30
D gene: .
clone size: .
J gene: TRBJ2-7
CDR3 protein: CAWSVQQGEQYF
CDR3 DNA: TGTGCCTGGAGTGTCCAACAGGGCGAGCAGTACTTC

V gene: TRBV18
D gene: .
clone size: .
J gene: TRBJ1-2
CDR3 protein: CASSLEVGRHYGYTF
CDR3 DNA: TGTGCCAGCTCACTTGAGGTCGGGAGGCACTATGGCTACACCTTC

V gene: TRBV5-1
D gene: .
clone size: .
J gene: TRBJ2-1
CDR3 protein: CASMEQGYSYNEQFF
CDR3 DNA: TGCGCCAGCATGGAACAGGGATACTCCTACAATGAGCAGTTCTTC